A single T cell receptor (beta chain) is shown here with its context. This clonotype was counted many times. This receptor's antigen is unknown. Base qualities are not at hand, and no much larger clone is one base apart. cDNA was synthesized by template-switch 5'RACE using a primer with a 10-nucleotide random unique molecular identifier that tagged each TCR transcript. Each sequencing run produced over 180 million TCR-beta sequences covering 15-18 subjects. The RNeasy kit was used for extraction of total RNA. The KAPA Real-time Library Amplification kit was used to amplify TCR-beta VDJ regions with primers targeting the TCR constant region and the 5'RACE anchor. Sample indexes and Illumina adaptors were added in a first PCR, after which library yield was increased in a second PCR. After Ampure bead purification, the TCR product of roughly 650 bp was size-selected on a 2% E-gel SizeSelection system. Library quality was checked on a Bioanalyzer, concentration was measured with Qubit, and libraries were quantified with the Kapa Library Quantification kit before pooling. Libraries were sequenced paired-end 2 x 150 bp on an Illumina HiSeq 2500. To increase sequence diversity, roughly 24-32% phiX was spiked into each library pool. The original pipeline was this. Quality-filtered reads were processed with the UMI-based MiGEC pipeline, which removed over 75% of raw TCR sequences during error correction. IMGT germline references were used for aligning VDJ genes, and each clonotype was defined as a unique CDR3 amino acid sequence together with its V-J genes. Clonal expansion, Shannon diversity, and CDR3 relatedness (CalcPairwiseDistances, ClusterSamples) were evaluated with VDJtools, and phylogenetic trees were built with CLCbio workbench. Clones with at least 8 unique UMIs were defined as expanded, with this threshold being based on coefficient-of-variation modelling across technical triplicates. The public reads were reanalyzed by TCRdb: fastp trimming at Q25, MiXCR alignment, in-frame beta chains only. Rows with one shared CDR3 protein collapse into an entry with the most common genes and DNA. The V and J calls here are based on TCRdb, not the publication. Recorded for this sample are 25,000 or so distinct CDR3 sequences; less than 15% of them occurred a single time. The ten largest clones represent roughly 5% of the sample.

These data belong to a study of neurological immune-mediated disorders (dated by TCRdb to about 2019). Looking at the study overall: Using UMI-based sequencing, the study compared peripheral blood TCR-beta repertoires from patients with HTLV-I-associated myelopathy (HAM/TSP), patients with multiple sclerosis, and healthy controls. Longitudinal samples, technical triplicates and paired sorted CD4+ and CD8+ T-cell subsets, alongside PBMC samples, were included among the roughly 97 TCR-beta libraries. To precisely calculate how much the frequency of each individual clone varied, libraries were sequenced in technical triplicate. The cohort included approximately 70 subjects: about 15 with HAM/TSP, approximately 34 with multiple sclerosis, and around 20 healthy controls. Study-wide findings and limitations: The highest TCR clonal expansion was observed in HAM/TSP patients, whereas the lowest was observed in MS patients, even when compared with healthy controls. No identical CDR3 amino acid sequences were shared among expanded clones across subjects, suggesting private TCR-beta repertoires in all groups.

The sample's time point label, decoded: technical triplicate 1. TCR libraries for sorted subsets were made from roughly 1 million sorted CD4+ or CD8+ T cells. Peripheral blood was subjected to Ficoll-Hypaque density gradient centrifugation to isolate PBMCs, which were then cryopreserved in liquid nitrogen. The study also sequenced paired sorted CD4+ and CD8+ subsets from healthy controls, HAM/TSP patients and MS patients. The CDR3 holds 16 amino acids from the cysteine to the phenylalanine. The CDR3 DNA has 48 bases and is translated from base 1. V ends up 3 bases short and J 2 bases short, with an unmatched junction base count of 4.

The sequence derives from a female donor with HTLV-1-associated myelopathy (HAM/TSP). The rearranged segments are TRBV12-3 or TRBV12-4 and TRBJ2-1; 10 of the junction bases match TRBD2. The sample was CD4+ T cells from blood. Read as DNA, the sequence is TGTGCCAGCAGTTTCGGGACTAGCGTTGCCTACAATGAGCAGTTCTTC. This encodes CASSFGTSVAYNEQFF.